These T cell receptor beta chains were read from a single sample in a study of blood T cell repertoires in COVID-19. The repertoire was sequenced with immunoSEQ multiplex PCR; TCRdb's copy has only in-frame clones and lacks some. The sample has 110,000 to 150,000 clones, 65% to 90% seen once. Sequences were obtained from peripheral blood. These receptors were collected from a human donor in a cohort sampled during active COVID-19. Each CDR3 is given with its conserved first and last residue. D genes are given only for firm matches. Expanded clones get a size class; other rows say once, few or many, or leave the size out.

v_gene	abundance	j_gene	d_gene	CDR3nt	CDR3aa
TRBV7-2	-	TRBJ2-7	-	TGTGCCAGCAGCTTTCACCACTTTTACGAGCAGTACTTC	CASSFHHFYEQYF
TRBV7-2	-	TRBJ1-3	-	TGTGCCAGCAGCTTAGGGTGGAGCTCTGGAAACACCATATATTTT	CASSLGWSSGNTIYF
TRBV19	-	TRBJ2-7	-	TGTGCCAGTAGCACGGGAACCTACGAGCAGTACTTC	CASSTGTYEQYF
TRBV19	-	TRBJ1-2	-	TGTGCCAGTAGGAGTGGGCAGGCCCATGGCTACACCTTC	CASRSGQAHGYTF
TRBV19	-	TRBJ2-3	-	TGTGCCAGTAGTCGCCCCGGGAGCTACATGGATACGCAGTATTTT	CASSRPGSYMDTQYF
TRBV19	-	TRBJ2-2	TRBD2	TGTGCCACCCGGGACTACAACACCGGGGAGCTGTTTTTT	CATRDYNTGELFF
TRBV4-1	-	TRBJ2-7	TRBD1	TGCGCCAGCAGCCAAGACCGGGACAGAGGTCTCGTGTACGAGCAGTACTTC	CASSQDRDRGLVYEQYF
TRBV28	once	TRBJ2-3	TRBD2	TGTGCCAGCAGTTTAGGGGGGGACGCAGATACGCAGTATTTT	CASSLGGDADTQYF
TRBV5-1	-	TRBJ2-1	-	TGCGCCAGCAGCTTACGGGTGAGCTCCTACAATGAGCAGTTCTTC	CASSLRVSSYNEQFF
TRBV6-6	-	TRBJ2-4	-	TGTGCCAGCAGTTACAGACTGGCCAAAAACATTCAGTACTTC	CASSYRLAKNIQYF
TRBV3-1/TRBV3-2	-	TRBJ2-7	-	TGTGCCAGCAGCCGACCGGGAGCCTACGAGCAGTACTTC	CASSRPGAYEQYF
TRBV5-1	-	TRBJ2-7	-	TGCGCCAGCAGCTTGCAGGGGGAGCAGTACTTC	CASSLQGEQYF
TRBV28	-	TRBJ2-7	TRBD2	TGTGCCAGCAGTTTAGGGGGGGGACTAGCCTATAAGGAGCAGTACTTC	CASSLGGGLAYKEQYF
TRBV4-3	-	TRBJ2-5	TRBD2	TGCGCCAGCAGCCAAGAGTTACTAGCGGGAGGCCAAGAGACCCAGTACTTC	CASSQELLAGGQETQYF
TRBV5-5	-	TRBJ1-6	TRBD1	TGTGCCAGCAGGGAGACAGGGGGCTCCTATAATTCACCCCTCCACTTT	CASRETGGSYNSPLHF
TRBV3-1/TRBV3-2	-	TRBJ2-1	-	TGTGCCAGCAGCTACCGTGACTTATCTGCGGAGCAGTTCTTC	CASSYRDLSAEQFF
TRBV24-1	few	TRBJ1-5	TRBD1	TGTGCCACCAGTGACGACAGGGGGAGGCCCAATCAGCCCCAGCATTTT	CATSDDRGRPNQPQHF
TRBV4-1	-	TRBJ1-1	-	TGCGCCAGCAGCCAAAACCGGGTCACTAGCACTGAAGCTTTCTTT	CASSQNRVTSTEAFF
TRBV5-1	-	TRBJ2-5	TRBD1	TGCGCCAGCAGCCCCCCAGGGGGCTACCAAGAGACCCAGTACTTC	CASSPPGGYQETQYF
TRBV28	-	TRBJ1-4	-	TGTGCCAGCTCGGAGGGTTATAATGAAAAACTGTTTTTT	CASSEGYNEKLFF
TRBV6-2/TRBV6-3	-	TRBJ2-6	-	TGTGCCAGCAGTGTTTTATCTGGGGCCAACGTCCTGACTTTC	CASSVLSGANVLTF
TRBV5-4	-	TRBJ2-1	-	TGTGCCAGCAGCCACCAAGGCGGAAACAATGAGCAGTTCTTC	CASSHQGGNNEQFF
TRBV5-1	-	TRBJ2-7	TRBD2	TGCGCCAGCAGCTTGGCGTCTAGCGGGAGAAACGAGCAGTACTTC	CASSLASSGRNEQYF
TRBV5-6	-	TRBJ2-3	TRBD2	TGTGCCAGCAGCTCGGGTCTAGCGGGAGCGGATACGCAGTATTTT	CASSSGLAGADTQYF
TRBV6-2/TRBV6-3	-	TRBJ2-2	TRBD1	TGTGCCAGCAGTCACAACGGGACAGGGGGCAACGGGGAGCTGTTTTTT	CASSHNGTGGNGELFF
TRBV3-1/TRBV3-2	-	TRBJ2-1	-	TGTGCCAGCAGCCAAGGAGGGGGGGTTGGCTCTGAGCAGTTCTTC	CASSQGGGVGSEQFF
TRBV19	-	TRBJ2-3	TRBD2	TGTGCCAGTAGTTCCGGGACTAGCCCAGTTCAATGGAGGGATACGCAGTATTTT	CASSSGTSPVQWRDTQYF